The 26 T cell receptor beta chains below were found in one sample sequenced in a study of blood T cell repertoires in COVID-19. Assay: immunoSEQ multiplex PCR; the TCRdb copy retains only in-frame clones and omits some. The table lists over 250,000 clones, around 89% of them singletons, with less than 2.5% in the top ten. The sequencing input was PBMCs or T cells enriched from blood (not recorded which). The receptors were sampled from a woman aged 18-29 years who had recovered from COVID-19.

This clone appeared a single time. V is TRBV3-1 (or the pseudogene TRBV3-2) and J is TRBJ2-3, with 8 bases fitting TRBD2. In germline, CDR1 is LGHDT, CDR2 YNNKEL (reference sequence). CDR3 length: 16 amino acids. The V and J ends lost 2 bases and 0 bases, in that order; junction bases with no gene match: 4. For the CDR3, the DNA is TGTGCCAGCAGCCAAATCGCTAGCGGGAGCACAGATACGCAGTATTTT. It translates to CASSQIASGSTDTQYF.

The CDR3 bases are TGTGCCAGCAGTACTAACAGGGGGATGAATTCACCCCTCCACTTT. Translated, it gives CASSTNRGMNSPLHF. The chain carries TRBV6-6 and TRBJ1-6; 8 nucleotides agree with TRBD1. V was pared by 5 bases and J by 7 bases, with 7 bases of the junction left unmatched. The CDR3 sequence is 15 residues long. Per the germline V gene, CDR1 is MNHNY and CDR2 is SVGAGI (reference sequence).

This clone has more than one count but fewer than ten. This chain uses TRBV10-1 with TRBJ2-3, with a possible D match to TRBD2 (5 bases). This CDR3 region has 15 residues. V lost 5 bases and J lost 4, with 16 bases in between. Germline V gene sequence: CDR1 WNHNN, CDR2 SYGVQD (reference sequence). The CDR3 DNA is TGCGCCAGCAGTCCGGGATCCCTCCCGGCAGATACGCAGTATTTT. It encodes CASSPGSLPADTQYF.

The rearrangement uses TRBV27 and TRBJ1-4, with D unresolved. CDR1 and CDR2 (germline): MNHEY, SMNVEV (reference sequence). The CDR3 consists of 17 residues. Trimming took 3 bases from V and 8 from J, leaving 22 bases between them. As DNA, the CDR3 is TGTGCCAGCAGTTTTAACCCCCCGGGAAGACTGGGGGAAAAACTGTTTTTT. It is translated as CASSFNPPGRLGEKLFF.

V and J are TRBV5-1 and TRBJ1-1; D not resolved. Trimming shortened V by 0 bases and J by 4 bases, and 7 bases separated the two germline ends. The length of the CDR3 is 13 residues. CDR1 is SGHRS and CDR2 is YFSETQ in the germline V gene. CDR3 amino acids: CASSLGPGTEAFF. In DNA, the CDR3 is TGCGCCAGCAGCTTGGGGCCAGGCACTGAAGCTTTCTTT.

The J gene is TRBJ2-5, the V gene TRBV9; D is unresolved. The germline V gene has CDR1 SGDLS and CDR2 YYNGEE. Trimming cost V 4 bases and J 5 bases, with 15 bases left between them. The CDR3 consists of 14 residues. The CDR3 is CASSPTDSRETQYF. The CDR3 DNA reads TGTGCCAGCAGCCCCACCGACTCTAGGGAGACCCAGTACTTC.

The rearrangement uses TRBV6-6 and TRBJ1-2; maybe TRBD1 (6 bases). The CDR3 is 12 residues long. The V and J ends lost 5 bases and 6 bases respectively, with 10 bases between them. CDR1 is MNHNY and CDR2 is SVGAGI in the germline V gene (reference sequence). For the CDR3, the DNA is TGTGCCAGCAGTCCCGACAGGAATGGCTACACCTTC. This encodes CASSPDRNGYTF.

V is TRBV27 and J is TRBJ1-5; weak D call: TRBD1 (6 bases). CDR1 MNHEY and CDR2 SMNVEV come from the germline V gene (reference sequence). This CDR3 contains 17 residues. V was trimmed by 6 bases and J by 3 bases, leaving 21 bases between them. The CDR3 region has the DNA TGTGCCAGCAGCCCCCCCCCAGGGGTTTTGGACAATCAGCCCCAGCATTTT. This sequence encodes CASSPPPGVLDNQPQHF.

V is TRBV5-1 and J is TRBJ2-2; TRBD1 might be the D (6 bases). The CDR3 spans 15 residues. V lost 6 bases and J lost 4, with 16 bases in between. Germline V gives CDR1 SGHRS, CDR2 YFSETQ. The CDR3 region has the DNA TGCGCCAGCACCCTGGGGGCGGGCAGCACCGGGGAGCTGTTTTTT. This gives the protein CASTLGAGSTGELFF.

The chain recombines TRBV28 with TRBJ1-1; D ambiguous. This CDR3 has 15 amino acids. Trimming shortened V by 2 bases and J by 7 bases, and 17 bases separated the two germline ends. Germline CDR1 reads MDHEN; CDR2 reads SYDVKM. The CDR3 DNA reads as TGTGCCAGCAGTTTACCCCTAGCAGGCGCATATGAAGCTTTCTTT. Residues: CASSLPLAGAYEAFF. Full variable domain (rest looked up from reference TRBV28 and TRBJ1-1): DVKVTQSSRYLVKRTGEKVFLECVQDMDHENMFWYRQDPGLGLRLIYFSYDVKMKEKGDIPEGYSVSREKKERFSLILESASTNQTSMYLCASSLPLAGAYEAFFGQGTRLTVV.

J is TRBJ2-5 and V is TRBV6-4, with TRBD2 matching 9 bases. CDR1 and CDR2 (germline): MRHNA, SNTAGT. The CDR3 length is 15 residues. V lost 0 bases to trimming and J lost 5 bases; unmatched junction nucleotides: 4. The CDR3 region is CASSDSAGGPETQYF. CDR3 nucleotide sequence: TGTGCCAGCAGTGACTCTGCGGGGGGGCCGGAGACCCAGTACTTC.

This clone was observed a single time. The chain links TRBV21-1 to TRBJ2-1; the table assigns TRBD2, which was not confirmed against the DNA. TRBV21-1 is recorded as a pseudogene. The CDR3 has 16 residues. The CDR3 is CASSKGAGVAYNEQFF. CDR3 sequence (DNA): TGTGCCAGCAGCAAAGGGGCGGGGGTGGCTTACAATGAGCAGTTCTTC.

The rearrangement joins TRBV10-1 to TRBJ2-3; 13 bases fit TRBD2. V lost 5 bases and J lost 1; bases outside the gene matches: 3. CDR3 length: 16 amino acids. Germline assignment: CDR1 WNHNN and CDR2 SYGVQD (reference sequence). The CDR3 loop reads CASSRGTSGGTDTQYF. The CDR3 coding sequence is TGCGCCAGCAGTCGGGGGACTAGCGGGGGCACAGATACGCAGTATTTT.

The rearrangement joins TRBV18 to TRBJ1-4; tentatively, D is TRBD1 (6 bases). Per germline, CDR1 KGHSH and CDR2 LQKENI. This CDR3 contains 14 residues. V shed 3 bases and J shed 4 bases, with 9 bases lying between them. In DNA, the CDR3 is TGTGCCAGCTCACCCTGGACAGATAATGAAAAACTGTTTTTT. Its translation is CASSPWTDNEKLFF.

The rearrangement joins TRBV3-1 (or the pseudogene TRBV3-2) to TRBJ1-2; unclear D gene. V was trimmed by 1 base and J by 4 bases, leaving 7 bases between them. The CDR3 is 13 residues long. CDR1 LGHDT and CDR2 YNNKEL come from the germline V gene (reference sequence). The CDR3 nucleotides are TGTGCCAGCAGCCAAGCGGCGGGCTATGGCTACACCTTC. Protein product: CASSQAAGYGYTF.

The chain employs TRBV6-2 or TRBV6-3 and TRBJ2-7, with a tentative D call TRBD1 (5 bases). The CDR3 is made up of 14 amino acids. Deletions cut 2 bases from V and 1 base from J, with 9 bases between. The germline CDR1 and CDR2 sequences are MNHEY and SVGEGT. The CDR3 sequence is CASSYSRASYEQYF. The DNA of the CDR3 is TGTGCCAGCAGTTACAGCAGGGCATCCTACGAGCAGTACTTC.

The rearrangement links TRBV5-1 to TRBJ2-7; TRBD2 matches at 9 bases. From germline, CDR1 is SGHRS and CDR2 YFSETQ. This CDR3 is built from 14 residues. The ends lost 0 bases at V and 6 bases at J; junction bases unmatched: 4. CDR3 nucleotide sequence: TGCGCCAGCAGCTTGGCGCTAGCGGGGCTCGAGCAGTACTTC. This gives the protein CASSLALAGLEQYF.

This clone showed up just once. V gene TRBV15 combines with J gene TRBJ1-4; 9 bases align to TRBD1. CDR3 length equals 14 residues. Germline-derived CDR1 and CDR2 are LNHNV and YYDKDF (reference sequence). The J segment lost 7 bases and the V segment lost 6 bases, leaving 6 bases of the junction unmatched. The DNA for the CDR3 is TGTGCCACCAGGTTCCGGGACAGGGTTGAAAAACTGTTTTTT. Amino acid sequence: CATRFRDRVEKLFF.

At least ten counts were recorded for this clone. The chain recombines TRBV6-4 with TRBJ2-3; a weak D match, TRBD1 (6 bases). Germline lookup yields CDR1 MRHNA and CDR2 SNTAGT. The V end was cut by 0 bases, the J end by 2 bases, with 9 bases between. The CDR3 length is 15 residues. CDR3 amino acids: CASSDSKGDTDTQYF. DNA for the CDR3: TGTGCCAGCAGTGACTCGAAGGGGGACACAGATACGCAGTATTTT.

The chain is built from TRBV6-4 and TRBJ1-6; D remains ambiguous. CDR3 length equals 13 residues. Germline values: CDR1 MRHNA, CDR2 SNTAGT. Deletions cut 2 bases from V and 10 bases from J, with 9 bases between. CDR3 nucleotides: TGTGCCAGCAGTGACCAGGTTGGGTCACCCCTCCACTTT. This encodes CASSDQVGSPLHF.

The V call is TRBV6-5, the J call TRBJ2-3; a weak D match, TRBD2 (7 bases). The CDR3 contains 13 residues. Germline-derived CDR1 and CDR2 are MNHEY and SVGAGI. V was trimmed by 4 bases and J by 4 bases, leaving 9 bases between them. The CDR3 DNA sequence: TGTGCCAGCAGTTGGGGGGGCCCAGATACGCAGTATTTT. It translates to CASSWGGPDTQYF.

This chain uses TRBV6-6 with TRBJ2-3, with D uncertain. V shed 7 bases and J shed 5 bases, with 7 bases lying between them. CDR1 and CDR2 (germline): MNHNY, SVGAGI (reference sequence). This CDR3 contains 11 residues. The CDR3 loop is CASIREDTQYF. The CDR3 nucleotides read TGTGCCAGCATCCGAGAAGATACGCAGTATTTT.

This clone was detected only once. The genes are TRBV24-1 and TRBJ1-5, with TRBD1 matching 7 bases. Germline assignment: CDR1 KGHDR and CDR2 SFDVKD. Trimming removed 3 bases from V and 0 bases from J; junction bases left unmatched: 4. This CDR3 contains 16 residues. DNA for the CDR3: TGTGCCACCAGTGATGACAGGGCCTATAGCAATCAGCCCCAGCATTTT. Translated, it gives CATSDDRAYSNQPQHF.

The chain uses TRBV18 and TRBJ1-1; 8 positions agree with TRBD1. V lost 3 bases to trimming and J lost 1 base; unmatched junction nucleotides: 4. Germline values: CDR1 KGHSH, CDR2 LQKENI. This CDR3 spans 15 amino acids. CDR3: CASSPDRGRNTEAFF. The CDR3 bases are TGTGCCAGCTCACCCGACAGGGGACGGAACACTGAAGCTTTCTTT.

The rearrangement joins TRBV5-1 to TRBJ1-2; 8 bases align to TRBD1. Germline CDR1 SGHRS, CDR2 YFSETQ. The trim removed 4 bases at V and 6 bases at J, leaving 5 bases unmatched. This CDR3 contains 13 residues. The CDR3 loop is CASSPWDRNGYTF. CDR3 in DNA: TGCGCCAGCAGCCCCTGGGACAGGAATGGCTACACCTTC. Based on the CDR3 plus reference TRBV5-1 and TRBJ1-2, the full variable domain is KAGVTQTPRYLIKTRGQQVTLSCSPISGHRSVSWYQQTPGQGLQFLFEYFSETQRNKGNFPGRFSGRQFSNSRSEMNVSTLELGDSALYLCASSPWDRNGYTFGSGTRLTVV.

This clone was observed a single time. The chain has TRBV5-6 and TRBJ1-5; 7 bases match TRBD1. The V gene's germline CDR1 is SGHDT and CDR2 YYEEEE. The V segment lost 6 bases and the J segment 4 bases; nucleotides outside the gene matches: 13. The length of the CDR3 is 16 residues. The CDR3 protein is CASTSRGPGLNQPQHF. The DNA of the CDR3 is TGTGCCAGCACCTCAAGGGGGCCAGGGCTAAATCAGCCCCAGCATTTT.